These 14 T cell receptor beta chains originate from one sample sequenced in a study of CD8+ T cells in alopecia areata. RNA was isolated and reverse transcribed to cDNA, the sequencing template. The method was immunoSEQ multiplex PCR; TCRdb's version includes in-frame clones alone and lacks a portion of them. In the table there are some 51,000 clones, about 96% of which are singletons. Material: CD8+ T cells sorted from blood, obtained at week 0. The receptors stem from a human donor with alopecia areata.

This chain links TRBV4-1 with TRBJ2-5; TRBD2 aligns across 12 bases. This CDR3 is built from 17 residues. In germline, CDR1 is MGHRA, CDR2 YSYEKL. V lost 1 base and J lost 3; bases outside the gene matches: 6. The CDR3 reads CASSQVPTSGGKETQYF. CDR3 sequence (DNA): TGCGCCAGCAGCCAAGTCCCGACTAGCGGGGGAAAAGAGACCCAGTACTTC.

The chain employs TRBV5-6 and TRBJ2-3; no firm D call. CDR1 SGHDT and CDR2 YYEEEE come from the germline V gene. The CDR3 runs to 13 residues. The V and J ends lost 2 bases and 3 bases respectively, with 7 bases between them. CDR3 bases: TGTGCCAGCAGCTTTCGTGCGACAGATACGCAGTATTTT. Translation: CASSFRATDTQYF.

The rearrangement uses TRBV29-1 and TRBJ2-5; 9 positions agree with TRBD1. The end of the DNA aligns better with TRBJ2-7, so the J call may be wrong. Germline-derived CDR1 and CDR2 are SQVTM and ANQGSEA. The CDR3 is 12 residues long. CDR3 in DNA: TGCAGCTTCGGGACAGGGAGCAACGAGCAGTACTTC. Amino acid sequence: CSFGTGSNEQYF.

The chain is built from TRBV9 and TRBJ2-1; 11 bases are a match to TRBD1. V lost 0 bases, J lost 6 bases, and 2 bases stayed unmatched. Per germline, CDR1 SGDLS and CDR2 YYNGEE. This CDR3 is built from 15 residues. Here the CDR3 DNA reads TGTGCCAGCAGCGTAGCTGGGACAGGGGGCAATGAGCAGTTCTTC. Translated, it gives CASSVAGTGGNEQFF.

This clone was counted once. The genes are TRBV6-6 and TRBJ2-2, with TRBD2 as a possible D gene (6 bases). V gave up 5 bases and J gave up 3 bases, with 10 bases separating them. Germline V gene lookup returns CDR1 MNHNY and CDR2 SVGAGI (reference sequence). The CDR3 loop spans 14 amino acids. The CDR3 region has the DNA TGTGCCAGCAGTATCGGCGGGGACACCGGGGAGCTGTTTTTT. Its translation: CASSIGGDTGELFF.

Here the CDR3 reads CASSSRTSGSQETQYF. CDR3 DNA: TGTGCCAGCAGCTCCAGGACTAGCGGGTCCCAAGAGACCCAGTACTTC. V gene TRBV7-9 combines with J gene TRBJ2-5, with TRBD2 identical over 11 bases. Germline V gives CDR1 SEHNR, CDR2 FQNEAQ (reference sequence). This CDR3 has 16 residues. V was clipped by 4 bases and J by 1 base; unmatched bases: 5.

In DNA, the CDR3 is TGTGCCAGCCGGACAGATAATTCACCCCTCCACTTT. It encodes CASRTDNSPLHF. The rearrangement links TRBV28 to TRBJ1-6; D possibly corresponds to TRBD1 (6 bases). This CDR3 has 12 amino acids. Germline V gene data show CDR1 as MDHEN and CDR2 as SYDVKM. Trimming stripped 8 bases from V and 5 bases from J, with 7 bases between.

This clone was recorded only once. The chain recombines TRBV4-2 with TRBJ2-5; 13 bases line up with TRBD2. V lost 2 bases and J lost 2; bases outside the gene matches: 8. The CDR3 length is 18 residues. Germline CDR1 reads LGHNA; CDR2 reads YNFKEQ. CDR3 sequence: CASSQPTGLAGSQETQYF. CDR3 coding DNA: TGTGCCAGCAGCCAACCGACGGGACTAGCGGGGTCACAAGAGACCCAGTACTTC.

CDR3 in amino acids: CAISESSGGPYEQYF. For the CDR3, the DNA is TGTGCCATCAGTGAGTCAAGTGGGGGGCCCTACGAGCAGTACTTC. The chain carries TRBV10-3 and TRBJ2-7, with D perhaps being TRBD1 or TRBD2 (6 bases each). V lost 0 bases to trimming and J lost 2 bases, with 11 bases between them. This CDR3 spans 15 amino acids. Germline V gene lookup returns CDR1 ENHRY and CDR2 SYGVKD.

The chain uses TRBV2 and TRBJ2-6; no firm D call. The CDR3 is 16 residues long. Germline V CDR1 and CDR2: SNHLY, FYNNEI. V gave up 3 bases and J gave up 2 bases, with 11 bases separating them. CDR3 amino acids: CASSDGREPGANVLTF. DNA for the CDR3: TGTGCCAGCAGTGACGGTAGGGAACCTGGGGCCAACGTCCTGACTTTC.

The chain uses TRBV5-6 and TRBJ2-2; 7 bases agree with TRBD1. CDR3 length: 18 amino acids. CDR1 is SGHDT and CDR2 is YYEEEE in the germline V gene. J gave up 4 bases and V 3 bases, and 15 bases lay outside the gene matches. The CDR3 reads CASSSTLPGQLRTGELFF. The CDR3 DNA reads TGTGCCAGCAGCTCAACTTTACCGGGACAGCTACGCACCGGGGAGCTGTTTTTT.

This chain connects TRBV4-1 to TRBJ2-1, with a tentative D call TRBD1 (5 bases). CDR1 MGHRA and CDR2 YSYEKL come from the germline V gene. This CDR3 is 15 amino acids long. With 0 bases removed from V and 2 bases from J, the gap between germline ends came to 8 bases. The CDR3 protein is CASSQERGTYNEQFF. The CDR3 DNA follows: TGCGCCAGCAGCCAAGAAAGGGGAACCTACAATGAGCAGTTCTTC.

The chain recombines TRBV29-1 with TRBJ1-1; D not resolved. The V end was cut by 4 bases, the J end by 4 bases, with 4 bases between. This CDR3 has 10 amino acids. Germline V gives CDR1 SQVTM, CDR2 ANQGSEA. The CDR3 DNA follows: TGCAGCGTTGGTCTCACTGAAGCTTTCTTT. Translated: CSVGLTEAFF.

The chain recombines TRBV9 with TRBJ2-7; a weak D match, TRBD2 (7 bases). Per germline, CDR1 SGDLS and CDR2 YYNGEE. V lost 6 bases and J lost 1, with 17 bases in between. This CDR3 has 15 residues. The CDR3 is CASTRGRGGSYEQYF. The DNA for the CDR3 is TGTGCCAGCACCCGGGGCAGGGGAGGGTCCTACGAGCAGTACTTC.